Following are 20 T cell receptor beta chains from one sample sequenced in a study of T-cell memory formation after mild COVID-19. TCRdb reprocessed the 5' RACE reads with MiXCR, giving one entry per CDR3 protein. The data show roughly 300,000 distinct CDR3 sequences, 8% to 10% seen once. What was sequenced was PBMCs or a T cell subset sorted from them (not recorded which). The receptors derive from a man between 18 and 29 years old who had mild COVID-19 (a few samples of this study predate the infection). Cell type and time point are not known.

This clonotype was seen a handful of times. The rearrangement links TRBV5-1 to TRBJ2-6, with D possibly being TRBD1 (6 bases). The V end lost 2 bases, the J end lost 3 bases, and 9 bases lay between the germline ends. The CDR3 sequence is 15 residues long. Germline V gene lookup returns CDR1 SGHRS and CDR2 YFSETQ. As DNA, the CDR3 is TGCGCCAGCAGCTTCGAGGGGGTTGGGGCCAACGTCCTGACTTTC. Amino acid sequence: CASSFEGVGANVLTF.

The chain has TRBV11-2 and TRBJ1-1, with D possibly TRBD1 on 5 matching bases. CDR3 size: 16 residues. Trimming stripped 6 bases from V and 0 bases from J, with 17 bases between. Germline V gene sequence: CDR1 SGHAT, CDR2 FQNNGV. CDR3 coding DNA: TGTGCCAGCAGACCCACGAGGGGATTTATGAACACTGAAGCTTTCTTT. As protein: CASRPTRGFMNTEAFF. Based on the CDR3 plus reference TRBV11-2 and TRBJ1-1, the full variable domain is EAGVAQSPRYKIIEKRQSVAFWCNPISGHATLYWYQQILGQGPKLLIQFQNNGVVDDSQLPKDRFSAERLKGVDSTLKIQPAKLEDSAVYLCASRPTRGFMNTEAFFGQGTRLTVV.

CDR3 DNA: TGCAGTGTTCTCCGGGAGGGGTTTAACTACGAGCAGTACTTC. This translates into CSVLREGFNYEQYF. The genes are TRBV20-1 and TRBJ2-4; 8 bases align to TRBD2. The J call may be mistaken, given a closer DNA end match to TRBJ2-7. This CDR3 region has 14 residues. The V gene's germline CDR1 is DFQATT and CDR2 SNEGSKA (reference sequence).

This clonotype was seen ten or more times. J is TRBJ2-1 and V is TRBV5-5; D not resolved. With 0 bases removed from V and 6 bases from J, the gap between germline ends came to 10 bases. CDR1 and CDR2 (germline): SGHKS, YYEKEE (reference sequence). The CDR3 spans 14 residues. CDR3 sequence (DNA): TGTGCCAGCAGCTTGGCGGCGAACGGCAATGAGCAGTTCTTC. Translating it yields CASSLAANGNEQFF.

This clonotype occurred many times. For the CDR3, the DNA is TGTGCCAGCAGCTCACTAGAGCGCACAGATACGCAGTATTTT. It codes for CASSSLERTDTQYF. The chain employs TRBV7-6 and TRBJ2-3; possibly TRBD2 for D (5 bases). This CDR3 is built from 14 residues. CDR1 SGHVS and CDR2 FNYEAQ come from the germline V gene. Trimming cost V 4 bases and J 1 base, with 9 bases left between them.

CDR3 bases: TGCAGTGCTAGAGTTACGGGAGATAGCAATCAGCCCCAGCATTTT. Encoded protein: CSARVTGDSNQPQHF. This chain links TRBV20-1 with TRBJ1-5; D is unresolved. Germline V gene data show CDR1 as DFQATT and CDR2 as SNEGSKA (reference sequence). The CDR3 spans 15 residues. The V and J ends lost 1 base and 0 bases respectively, with 10 bases between them.

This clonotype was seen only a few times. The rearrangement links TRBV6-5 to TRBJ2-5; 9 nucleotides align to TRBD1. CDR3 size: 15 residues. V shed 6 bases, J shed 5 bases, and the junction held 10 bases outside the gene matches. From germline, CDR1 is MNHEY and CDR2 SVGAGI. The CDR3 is CASSKDRGVWETQYF. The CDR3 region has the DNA TGTGCCAGCAGCAAGGACAGGGGTGTTTGGGAGACCCAGTACTTC.

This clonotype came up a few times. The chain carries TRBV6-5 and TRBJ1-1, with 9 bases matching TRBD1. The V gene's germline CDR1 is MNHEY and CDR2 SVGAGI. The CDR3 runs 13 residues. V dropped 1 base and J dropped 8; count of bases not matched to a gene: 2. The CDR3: CASSYFGTGEAFF. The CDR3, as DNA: TGTGCCAGCAGTTACTTCGGGACAGGGGAAGCTTTCTTT.

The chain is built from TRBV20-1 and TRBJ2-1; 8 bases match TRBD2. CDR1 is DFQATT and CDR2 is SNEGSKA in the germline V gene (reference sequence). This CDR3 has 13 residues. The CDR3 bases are TGCAGAGTTACTAGCGGCTCCTACAATGAGCAGTTCTTC. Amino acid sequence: CRVTSGSYNEQFF.

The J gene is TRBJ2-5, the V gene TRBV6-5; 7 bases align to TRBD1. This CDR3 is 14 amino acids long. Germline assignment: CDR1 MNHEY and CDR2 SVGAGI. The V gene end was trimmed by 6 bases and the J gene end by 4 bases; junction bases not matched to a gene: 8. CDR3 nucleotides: TGTGCCAGCAGCCCGACAGGGCGGTCAGAGACCCAGTACTTC. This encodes CASSPTGRSETQYF.

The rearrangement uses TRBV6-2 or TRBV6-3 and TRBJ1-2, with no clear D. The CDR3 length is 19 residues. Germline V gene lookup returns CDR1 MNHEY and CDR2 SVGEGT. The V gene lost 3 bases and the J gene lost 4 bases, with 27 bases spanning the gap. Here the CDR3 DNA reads TGTGCCAGCAGTTATTACCCCGGAGGGCAGCTCCAAATCCTCTATGGCTACACCTTC. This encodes CASSYYPGGQLQILYGYTF.

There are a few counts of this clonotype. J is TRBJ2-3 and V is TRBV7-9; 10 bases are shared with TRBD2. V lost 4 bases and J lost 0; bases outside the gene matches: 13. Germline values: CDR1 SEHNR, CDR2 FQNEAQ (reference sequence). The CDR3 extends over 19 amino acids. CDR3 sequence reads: CASSSLSSGGPLSTDTQYF. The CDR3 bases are TGTGCCAGCAGCTCCCTGTCTAGCGGGGGCCCCCTTAGCACAGATACGCAGTATTTT.

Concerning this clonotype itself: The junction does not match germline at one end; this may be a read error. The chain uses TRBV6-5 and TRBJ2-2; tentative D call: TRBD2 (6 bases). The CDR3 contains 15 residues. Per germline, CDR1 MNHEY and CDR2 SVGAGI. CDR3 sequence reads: CASTALAKNNGELFF. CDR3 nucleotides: TGTGCCAGCACCGCCCTAGCGAAGAACAACGGGGAGCTGTTTTTT.

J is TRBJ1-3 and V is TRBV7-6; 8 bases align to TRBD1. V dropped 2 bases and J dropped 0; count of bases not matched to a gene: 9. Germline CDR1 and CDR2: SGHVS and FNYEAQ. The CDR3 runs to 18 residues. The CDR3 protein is CASSLQGQGANSGNTIYF. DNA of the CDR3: TGTGCCAGCAGCTTACAAGGTCAGGGGGCGAACTCTGGAAACACCATATATTTT.

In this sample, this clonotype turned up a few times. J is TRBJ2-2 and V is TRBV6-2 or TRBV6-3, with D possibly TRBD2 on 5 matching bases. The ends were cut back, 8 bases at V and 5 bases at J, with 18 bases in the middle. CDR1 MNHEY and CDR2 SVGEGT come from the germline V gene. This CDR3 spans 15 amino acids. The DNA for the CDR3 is TGTGCCAGCGGGAACGAGCGGTCGGGTACCGGGGAGCTGTTTTTT. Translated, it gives CASGNERSGTGELFF.

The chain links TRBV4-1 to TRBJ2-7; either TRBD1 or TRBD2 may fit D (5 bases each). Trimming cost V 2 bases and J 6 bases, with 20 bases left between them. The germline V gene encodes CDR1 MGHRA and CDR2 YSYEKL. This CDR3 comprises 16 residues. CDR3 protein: CASSQRGRGLTPEQYF. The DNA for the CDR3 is TGCGCCAGCAGCCAAAGGGGTAGAGGGCTCACGCCCGAGCAGTACTTC.

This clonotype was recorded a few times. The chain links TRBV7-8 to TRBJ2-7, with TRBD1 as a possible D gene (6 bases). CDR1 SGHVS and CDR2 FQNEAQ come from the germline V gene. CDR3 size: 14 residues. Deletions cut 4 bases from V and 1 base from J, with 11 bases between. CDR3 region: CASSSGTPSYEQYV. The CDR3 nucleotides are TGTGCCAGCAGCTCCGGGACACCATCCTACGAGCAGTACGTC.

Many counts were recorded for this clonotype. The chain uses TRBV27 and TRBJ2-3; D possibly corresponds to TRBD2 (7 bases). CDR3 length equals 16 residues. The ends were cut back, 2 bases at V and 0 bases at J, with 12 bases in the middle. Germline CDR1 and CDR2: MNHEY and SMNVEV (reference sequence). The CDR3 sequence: CASSLRGGASTDTQYF. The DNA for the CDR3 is TGTGCCAGCAGTTTACGTGGGGGGGCTAGCACAGATACGCAGTATTTT.

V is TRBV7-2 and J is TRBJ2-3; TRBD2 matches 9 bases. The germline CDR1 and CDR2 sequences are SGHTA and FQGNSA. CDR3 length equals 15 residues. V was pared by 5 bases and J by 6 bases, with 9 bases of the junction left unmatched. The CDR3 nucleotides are TGTGCCAGCAGCCTACAGGGCGGGGGGGCCGATACGCAGTATTTT. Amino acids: CASSLQGGGADTQYF.

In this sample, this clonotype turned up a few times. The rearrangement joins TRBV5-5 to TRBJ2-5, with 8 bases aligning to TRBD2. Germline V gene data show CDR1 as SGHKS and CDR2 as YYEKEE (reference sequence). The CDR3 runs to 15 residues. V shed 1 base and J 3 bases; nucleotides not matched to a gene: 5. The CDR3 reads CASSLPTGREETQYF. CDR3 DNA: TGTGCCAGCAGCTTGCCTACCGGGAGGGAAGAGACCCAGTACTTC.